This T cell receptor (beta chain) was retrieved from a study of T-cell reconstitution after alpha-beta-depleted transplantation in children. Study-wide results and caveats: At the one-year point after transplant, T-cell counts and TCRbeta diversity were found to come mostly from T cells that had been newly produced.

Trimming at V came to 4 bases and at J to 0 bases, leaving 12 bases not matched to a gene. CDR1 is LGHNA and CDR2 is YNFKEQ in the germline V gene. The CDR3 is made up of 18 amino acids. Unique molecular identifiers were used in preparing the TCRbeta library. TCRdb ran MiXCR on the PCR reads and lists one entry per CDR3 protein. In the table there are hundreds of thousands of distinct CDR3 sequences, roughly 15% of which are singletons. To note about this clonotype: Its cognate antigen is unknown.

This chain connects TRBV4-2 to TRBJ2-3; 8 bases are a match to TRBD1. The input for sequencing was PBMCs, mostly from graft donor cells, taken 360 days after TCRalphabeta/CD19-depleted stem cell transplant. The clonotype was recovered from a male patient younger than 18 who had a stem cell transplant for acute lymphoblastic leukemia, so the T cells may come from the graft donor. The CDR3: CASSPGLRTGPSTDTQYF. In DNA, the CDR3 is TGTGCCAGCAGCCCAGGCCTTAGGACAGGGCCTAGCACAGATACGCAGTATTTT.